This T cell receptor (beta chain) came from a study of Graves' ophthalmopathy and Graves' hyperthyroidism. Overall study context: Investigators collected peripheral blood at initial diagnosis, before any treatment was given. Study-wide results and caveats: Most thyroid-expanded clonotypes exceeding 0.001 frequency were also found in blood.

An approximately 10 ml volume of fresh peripheral blood provided the PBMCs. From RNA, the CDR3 regions of TCR beta chains were amplified and sequenced. RT-PCR with HTBI primers came first, then second-round multiplex PCR. TCRdb processed the multiplex PCR reads anew with MiXCR; each CDR3 protein has one entry. The table lists 660,000 or so distinct CDR3 sequences, about two fifths of them singletons. CDR3 size: 17 residues. Germline V CDR1 and CDR2: SGHTA, FQGNSA. With 5 bases removed from V and 4 bases from J, the gap between germline ends came to 21 bases. This clonotype was picked up many times. Its target is unknown.

The sample consisted of peripheral blood. The TCR originated in an adult man with Graves' ophthalmopathy. J is TRBJ1-5 and V is TRBV7-2; D is possibly TRBD1 (5 bases). DNA of the CDR3: TGTGCCAGCAGCCAAGGGGCCGGGCCCGAAGGAAATCAGCCCCAGCATTTT. This encodes CASSQGAGPEGNQPQHF. Full variable domain (remainder filled in from reference TRBV7-2 and TRBJ1-5): GAGVSQSPSNKVTEKGKDVELRCDPISGHTALYWYRQSLGQGLEFLIYFQGNSAPDKSGLPSDRFSAERTGGSVSTLTIQRTQQEDSAVYLCASSQGAGPEGNQPQHFGDGTRLSIL.